These 9 T cell receptor beta chains came from one sample sequenced in a study of T cell responses to AZD1222 COVID-19 vaccine. Libraries were prepared by immunoSEQ multiplex PCR; TCRdb keeps only in-frame clonotypes and omits some of them. The sample consists of around 160,000 clones, around nine tenths of them appearing once. The sample consisted of peripheral blood, taken on day 0 of AZD1222 vaccination. All receptors come from an adult in good health.

The V call is TRBV27, the J call TRBJ1-1; no reliable D call. There are 13 residues in the CDR3. Trimming shortened V by 2 bases and J by 8 bases, and 12 bases separated the two germline ends. Germline CDR1 and CDR2: MNHEY and SMNVEV (reference sequence). Here the CDR3 reads CASSLTPAREAFF. The CDR3 DNA reads TGTGCCAGCAGTTTAACGCCAGCCAGGGAAGCTTTCTTT.

V and J are TRBV18 and TRBJ2-7, with a tentative D call TRBD2 (7 bases). CDR1 is KGHSH, CDR2 LQKENI, per germline. The CDR3 covers 16 residues. V gave up 6 bases and J gave up 6 bases, with 24 bases separating them. CDR3 in DNA: TGTGCCAGCTCGGAGCAGGGAGCGGGACACCTTTCCGAGCAGTACTTC. Translating gives CASSEQGAGHLSEQYF.

The chain is built from TRBV7-9 and TRBJ1-1; 10 nucleotides line up with TRBD1. Germline loops: CDR1 SEHNR, CDR2 FQNEAQ (reference sequence). Trimming cost V 5 bases and J 5 bases; bases outside gene matches: 11. This CDR3 spans 16 amino acids. CDR3 nucleotide sequence: TGTGCCAGCAGCCAGGGACAGGGGAGGGGAGGGACTGAAGCTTTCTTT. This encodes CASSQGQGRGGTEAFF.

The rearrangement joins TRBV6-2 or TRBV6-3 to TRBJ1-1; D is unclear. Germline V gene sequence: CDR1 MNHEY, CDR2 SVGEGT. V shed 0 bases and J shed 3 bases, with 14 bases lying between them. The CDR3 consists of 16 residues. The CDR3 sequence is CASSYSLAASYTEAFF. The CDR3 nucleotides read TGTGCCAGCAGTTACTCGTTGGCTGCGTCATACACTGAAGCTTTCTTT.

This chain joins TRBV4-1 and TRBJ1-2; TRBD1 matches at 8 bases. Germline trimming cut 3 bases from V and 4 bases from J; bases unmatched to any gene: 7. The germline V gene has CDR1 MGHRA and CDR2 YSYEKL. The CDR3 covers 15 residues. The CDR3 protein is CASSQEDRVSYGYTF. The DNA of the CDR3 is TGCGCCAGCAGCCAGGAGGACAGGGTGAGCTATGGCTACACCTTC.

V gene TRBV4-1 combines with J gene TRBJ2-5; D may be TRBD1 (6 bases). V gave up 6 bases and J gave up 1 base, with 18 bases separating them. The germline CDR1 and CDR2 sequences are MGHRA and YSYEKL. The length of the CDR3 is 16 residues. The CDR3 DNA follows: TGCGCCAGCAGGTCAACCACAGGGCTCTCCCAAGAGACCCAGTACTTC. Amino acid sequence: CASRSTTGLSQETQYF.

The V gene is TRBV28, the J gene TRBJ1-2; 9 bases fit TRBD1. This CDR3 is 18 amino acids long. CDR1 is MDHEN and CDR2 is SYDVKM in the germline V gene. Trimming took 5 bases from V and 3 from J; bases not matched to a gene: 16. The CDR3 coding sequence is TGTGCCAGCAGTCCACTACTCACTACACAGGGGGCGGACTATGGCTACACCTTC. It is translated as CASSPLLTTQGADYGYTF.

The chain recombines TRBV28 with TRBJ1-4; no clear D gene. Germline CDR1 reads MDHEN; CDR2 reads SYDVKM. Trimming shortened V by 2 bases and J by 0 bases, and 4 bases separated the two germline ends. The CDR3 is 14 residues long. DNA of the CDR3: TGTGCCAGCAGTTTAGGTGCAACTAATGAAAAACTGTTTTTT. Amino acids: CASSLGATNEKLFF.

The chain carries TRBV7-2 and TRBJ2-2; D is perhaps TRBD2 (6 bases). V shed 1 base and J shed 5 bases, with 17 bases lying between them. This CDR3 comprises 17 residues. The germline gives CDR1 SGHTA, CDR2 FQGNSA. This CDR3 is CASSLEGRRGETGELFF. CDR3 nucleotide sequence: TGTGCCAGCAGCTTAGAAGGGAGGAGGGGAGAGACCGGGGAGCTGTTTTTT.